Following are 30 T cell receptor beta chains from one sample sequenced in a study of Graves' ophthalmopathy and Graves' hyperthyroidism (dated by TCRdb to the late 2010s). Sequencing took place on an Illumina HiSeq 2000. For repertoire sequencing, TCR beta CDR3 regions were amplified from RNA transcripts. HTBI primers and the Qiagen OneStep RT-PCR kit were used in a first-round RT-PCR, which was followed by a second-round multiplex PCR, size selection and purification. The public reads were run again by TCRdb, first through fastp at Q25 and then through MiXCR, and only productive beta chains were kept. All rows with the same CDR3 protein become a single entry with the most common DNA and genes. The table for this sample lists roughly 400,000 distinct CDR3 sequences; about 16% of them were counted only once. Of the sample, 5.5% to 7% is held by the ten largest clones. What was sequenced was peripheral blood. All receptors derive from a woman aged 18-35 years with stable Graves' hyperthyroidism. Donor details come from another sample of the same person, matched by shared clones.

The V gene is TRBV5-1, the J gene TRBJ2-5; TRBD2 might be the D (5 bases). Germline lookup yields CDR1 SGHRS and CDR2 YFSETQ. The CDR3 covers 14 residues. Trimming left V 0 bases short and J 2 bases short, with 8 bases between. CDR3 in DNA: TGCGCCAGCAGCTTGGTTTCGGGGCAAGAGACCCAGTACTTC. Translation: CASSLVSGQETQYF.

This clonotype was detected ten times or more. This chain links TRBV3-1 with TRBJ1-2, with unresolved D. Trimming removed 0 bases from V and 8 bases from J, with 10 bases in between. There are 13 residues in the CDR3. Germline V gene sequence: CDR1 LGHDT, CDR2 YNNKEL (reference sequence). CDR3 loop: CASSQDGLGGYTF. The CDR3 region has the DNA TGTGCCAGCAGCCAAGACGGACTTGGAGGCTACACCTTC.

This chain joins TRBV2 and TRBJ1-5; tentatively, D is TRBD1 (5 bases). Germline V gene data show CDR1 as SNHLY and CDR2 as FYNNEI. V was pared by 6 bases and J by 2 bases, with 11 bases between. The CDR3 is made up of 14 amino acids. The CDR3 bases are TGTGCCAGCAGCGACGGGGGTGGCAATCAGCCCCAGCATTTT. Encoded protein: CASSDGGGNQPQHF.

The sample holds a few counts of this clonotype. The V call is TRBV20-1, the J call TRBJ2-5; D is unclear. CDR1 is DFQATT, CDR2 SNEGSKA, per germline (reference sequence). The V and J ends lost 3 bases and 4 bases respectively, with 6 bases between them. CDR3 length equals 11 residues. CDR3 nucleotide sequence: TGCAGTGCTAGCATTGGAGAGACCCAGTACTTC. It codes for CSASIGETQYF.

Comments on this clonotype: Possible read error: a much larger clone is one base away. The CDR3 end shows no conserved phenylalanine or tryptophan, and so a read error is likely. The gene calls are TRBV10-3 and TRBJ1-1; unclear D gene. Germline V gene lookup returns CDR1 ENHRY and CDR2 SYGVKD. The CDR3 extends over 14 amino acids. V shed 3 bases and J shed 1 base, with 9 bases lying between them. The CDR3 region is CAISELQKNTEAFY. The CDR3 DNA sequence: TGTGCCATCAGTGAATTACAGAAGAACACTGAAGCTTTCTAT.

The table lists this clonotype with many counts. J is TRBJ1-1 and V is TRBV5-1; D unclear. The germline V gene has CDR1 SGHRS and CDR2 YFSETQ. Trimming took off 3 bases at V and 5 bases at J, with 11 bases between the two ends. The CDR3 length is 13 residues. The CDR3 loop reads CASSYFRRTEAFF. CDR3 bases: TGCGCCAGCAGCTACTTTAGGAGGACTGAAGCTTTCTTT.

V usage is TRBV20-1 and J usage is TRBJ2-5; maybe TRBD2 (6 bases). V was trimmed by 6 bases and J by 7 bases, leaving 18 bases between them. This CDR3 comprises 13 residues. Germline assignment: CDR1 DFQATT and CDR2 SNEGSKA (reference sequence). The CDR3 DNA sequence: TGCAGTGCCCTGGGGAGGTCTGAGGGGACCCAGTACTTC. Protein sequence: CSALGRSEGTQYF.

In its sample, this clonotype was seen a few times. The gene calls are TRBV19 and TRBJ2-4, with D hard to call. Germline V gene sequence: CDR1 LNHDA, CDR2 SQIVND (reference sequence). V lost 7 bases, J lost 0 bases, and 16 bases lay in between. This CDR3 contains 16 residues. CDR3 in amino acids: CASTPGRILAKNIQYF. CDR3 in DNA: TGTGCCAGTACCCCCGGAAGGATCCTAGCCAAAAACATTCAGTACTTC. The variable domain in full, with the rest retrieved from reference TRBV19 and TRBJ2-4, is DGGITQSPKYLFRKEGQNVTLSCEQNLNHDAMYWYRQDPGQGLRLIYYSQIVNDFQKGDIAEGYSVSREKKESFPLTVTSAQKNPTAFYLCASTPGRILAKNIQYFGAGTRLSVL.

This clonotype was recorded many times. The chain recombines TRBV5-1 with TRBJ2-2; tentatively, D is TRBD2 (6 bases). The V end lost 2 bases, the J end lost 4 bases, and 15 bases lay between the germline ends. Germline V gives CDR1 SGHRS, CDR2 YFSETQ. CDR3 size: 16 residues. The CDR3 sequence is CASSFRALAITGELFF. CDR3 bases: TGCGCCAGCAGCTTTCGAGCCCTAGCGATCACCGGGGAGCTGTTTTTT.

This chain's CDR3 is CASSFVFGTEAFF. The CDR3 region has the DNA TGTGCCAGCAGTTTTGTATTTGGAACTGAAGCTTTCTTT. The chain joins TRBV27 to TRBJ1-1, with D uncertain. This CDR3 contains 13 residues. Trimming stripped 3 bases from V and 5 bases from J, with 10 bases between. Germline V lookup: CDR1 MNHEY, CDR2 SMNVEV (reference sequence).

This clonotype showed up many times. The chain employs TRBV6-6 and TRBJ1-5; TRBD1 might be the D (6 bases). Germline V gene sequence: CDR1 MNHNY, CDR2 SVGAGI (reference sequence). CDR3 size: 19 residues. V was trimmed by 5 bases and J by 0 bases, leaving 23 bases between them. The CDR3: CASSLPTGTLMTSNQPQHF. The CDR3 DNA sequence: TGTGCCAGCAGTCTCCCGACAGGAACCTTAATGACTAGCAATCAGCCCCAGCATTTT.

A remark on this clonotype: One end of the junction is discordant with germline, which a read error may explain. CDR3: CASSIGQGWNGDTF. CDR3 nucleotide sequence: TGCGCCAGCAGCATAGGACAGGGGTGGAATGGCGACACCTTC. The rearrangement uses TRBV4-1 and TRBJ1-2; 9 nucleotides match TRBD1. From germline, CDR1 is MGHRA and CDR2 YSYEKL. CDR3 length: 14 residues.

This clonotype was observed many times. This chain connects TRBV14 to TRBJ2-7; 10 bases are shared with TRBD1. CDR3 length: 15 residues. CDR1 is SGHDN, CDR2 FVKESK, per germline. V dropped 1 base and J dropped 3; count of bases not matched to a gene: 3. CDR3 residues: CASSQGDRGDYEQYF. The CDR3 DNA sequence: TGTGCCAGCAGCCAAGGGGACAGGGGAGACTACGAGCAGTACTTC.

The table lists this clonotype with many counts. The rearrangement links TRBV18 to TRBJ1-5, with no clear D. This CDR3 is built from 13 residues. CDR1 and CDR2 from the germline V gene are KGHSH and LQKENI. The V end lost 3 bases, the J end lost 9 bases, and 12 bases lay between the germline ends. The CDR3 DNA is TGTGCCAGCTCACCCACGGAATCTGGGCCCCAGCATTTT. Its protein product is CASSPTESGPQHF. The full variable domain, with the rest looked up from reference TRBV18 and TRBJ1-5, is NAGVMQNPRHLVRRRGQEARLRCSPMKGHSHVYWYRQLPEEGLKFMVYLQKENIIDESGMPKERFSAEFPKEGPSILRIQQVVRGDSAAYFCASSPTESGPQHFGDGTRLSIL.

The genes are TRBV12-3 or TRBV12-4 and TRBJ2-2; a possible D gene is TRBD2 (5 bases). The CDR3 totals 14 residues. The V gene lost 1 base and the J gene lost 6 bases, with 9 bases spanning the gap. The CDR3 DNA follows: TGTGCCAGCAGTTTAGTAGGCGGGCCCGGGGAGCTGTTTTTT. It is translated as CASSLVGGPGELFF.

Comment on this clonotype: This is likely a read error, given that the CDR3 carries no conserved phenylalanine or tryptophan at its end. The J gene is TRBJ1-5, the V gene TRBV28, with unresolved D. This CDR3 has 14 residues. Germline V CDR1 and CDR2: MDHEN, SYDVKM. The V end was cut by 6 bases, the J end by 2 bases, with 11 bases between. In nucleotides, the CDR3 is TGTGCCAGCAGAGCAGCTATGGGCAATCAGCCCCAGCATTTG. Translating it yields CASRAAMGNQPQHL.

The chain joins TRBV18 to TRBJ2-4; 11 positions agree with TRBD1. Germline V gene data show CDR1 as KGHSH and CDR2 as LQKENI. CDR3 size: 13 residues. The V segment lost 3 bases and the J segment 8 bases; nucleotides outside the gene matches: 0. The CDR3 here is CASSPGQGDIQYF. The CDR3 DNA is TGTGCCAGCTCACCGGGACAGGGGGACATTCAGTACTTC.

This clonotype was recorded at least ten times. The chain couples TRBV29-1 to TRBJ1-2; TRBD1 aligns across 9 bases. V shed 0 bases, J shed 7 bases, and the junction held 9 bases outside the gene matches. CDR1 and CDR2 (germline): SQVTM, ANQGSEA. The CDR3 spans 15 residues. CDR3 in amino acids: CSVEDLWTGEFGYTF. In DNA, the CDR3 is TGCAGCGTTGAAGATCTTTGGACAGGGGAGTTTGGCTACACCTTC.

The table lists this clonotype with many counts. The chain couples TRBV2 to TRBJ2-1, with D unclear. The germline V and J ends were trimmed by 4 bases and 12 bases, with 10 bases remaining between them. The CDR3 is 11 amino acids. Germline assignment: CDR1 SNHLY and CDR2 FYNNEI. The CDR3 loop is CASSVKGGQFF. The CDR3 bases are TGTGCCAGCAGTGTGAAGGGCGGGCAGTTCTTC.

This clonotype was seen at least ten times. This chain uses TRBV2 with TRBJ2-7, with no clear D. CDR1 is SNHLY and CDR2 is FYNNEI in the germline V gene. The CDR3 is 13 amino acids. Trimming left V 7 bases short and J 4 bases short, with 14 bases between. CDR3 amino acids: CASIIPRAYEQYF. CDR3 bases: TGTGCCAGCATAATCCCCCGGGCTTACGAGCAGTACTTC. Together with reference TRBV2 and TRBJ2-7, the CDR3 gives the full variable domain: EPEVTQTPSHQVTQMGQEVILRCVPISNHLYFYWYRQILGQKVEFLVSFYNNEISEKSEIFDDQFSVERPDGSNFTLKIRSTKLEDSAMYFCASIIPRAYEQYFGPGTRLTVT.

This clonotype came up many times. The chain recombines TRBV27 with TRBJ2-6; D may be TRBD2 (5 bases). Trimming pared 3 bases from V and 1 base from J, leaving 13 bases between. Germline CDR1 reads MNHEY; CDR2 reads SMNVEV (reference sequence). The CDR3 is made up of 17 amino acids. The chain's CDR3 is CASSFGKPLSGANVLTF. The CDR3 DNA follows: TGTGCCAGCAGTTTCGGGAAACCCTTGTCTGGGGCCAACGTCCTGACTTTC.

Many counts were recorded for this clonotype. The chain carries TRBV11-2 and TRBJ1-1; D not resolved. Per the germline V gene, CDR1 is SGHAT and CDR2 is FQNNGV. The V end lost 2 bases, the J end lost 0 bases, and 7 bases lay between the germline ends. This CDR3 comprises 14 residues. DNA for the CDR3: TGTGCCAGCAGCTTATTCAGACTGAACACTGAAGCTTTCTTT. Residues: CASSLFRLNTEAFF.

V is TRBV12-3 or TRBV12-4 and J is TRBJ2-7, with TRBD1 matching over 8 bases. V gave up 5 bases and J gave up 6 bases; unmatched junction bases: 15. CDR3 length: 16 amino acids. The CDR3 region is CASSPGGAGKSSEQYF. The DNA for the CDR3 is TGTGCCAGCAGTCCAGGGGGCGCGGGGAAAAGCTCCGAGCAGTACTTC.

The chain joins TRBV29-1 to TRBJ1-1; D gene ambiguous. The CDR3 totals 13 residues. The V gene lost 6 bases and the J gene lost 5 bases, with 16 bases spanning the gap. Looked up from germline, CDR1 is SQVTM and CDR2 is ANQGSEA. In DNA form, the CDR3 reads TGCAGCGTCCTCGGGCCCGGGAGGACTGAAGCTTTCTTT. This gives the protein CSVLGPGRTEAFF.

This clonotype occurred a few times. V is TRBV27 and J is TRBJ1-1; D is unresolved. CDR1 MNHEY and CDR2 SMNVEV come from the germline V gene (reference sequence). V lost 5 bases to trimming and J lost 0 bases, with 22 bases between them. This CDR3 comprises 18 residues. This chain's CDR3 is CASSLTQGPREVNTEAFF. The CDR3 DNA follows: TGTGCCAGCAGTCTCACCCAAGGCCCTCGGGAAGTGAACACTGAAGCTTTCTTT.

At least ten counts were recorded for this clonotype. The chain has TRBV7-8 and TRBJ2-4; D gene unclear. The CDR3 has 12 amino acids. Trimming stripped 4 bases from V and 6 bases from J, with 7 bases between. Germline CDR1 and CDR2: SGHVS and FQNEAQ. CDR3 region: CASSSPRNIQYF. The DNA of the CDR3 is TGTGCCAGCAGCTCCCCGAGAAACATTCAGTACTTC.

This clonotype was found once. This sequence may be a read error, since a much larger clone differs from it by one base. V gene TRBV7-2 combines with J gene TRBJ1-2; D is unclear. The V and J ends lost 3 bases and 0 bases respectively, with 8 bases between them. CDR1 and CDR2 from the germline V gene are SGHTA and FQGNSA. The CDR3 loop spans 14 amino acids. In DNA form, the CDR3 reads TGTGCCAGCAGCTTCTTCGACCCTAACTATGGCTACACCTTC. This sequence encodes CASSFFDPNYGYTF.

CDR3 in DNA: TGCGCCAGCAGCCAAGCAAATCGGGGGCTGAACACCGGGGAGCTGTTTTTT. Amino acids: CASSQANRGLNTGELFF. The chain employs TRBV4-1 and TRBJ2-2; TRBD1 or TRBD2 may be the D gene (6 bases each). Trimming pared 1 base from V and 1 base from J, leaving 13 bases between. The germline gives CDR1 MGHRA, CDR2 YSYEKL. The CDR3 is 17 amino acids.

This clonotype was seen a handful of times. The chain couples TRBV4-1 to TRBJ1-1; TRBD1 is a possible D gene (6 bases). Germline values: CDR1 MGHRA, CDR2 YSYEKL. The CDR3 extends over 16 amino acids. V lost 5 bases to trimming and J lost 0 bases, with 16 bases between them. CDR3 loop: CASSSETGPMNTEAFF. The CDR3 DNA reads TGCGCCAGCAGCAGCGAGACAGGCCCGATGAACACTGAAGCTTTCTTT.

This clonotype has ten or more counts. The gene calls are TRBV2 and TRBJ1-5; perhaps TRBD1 as D (5 bases). The CDR3 consists of 15 residues. V gave up 3 bases and J gave up 2 bases, with 11 bases separating them. Germline lookup yields CDR1 SNHLY and CDR2 FYNNEI. The CDR3 reads CASSDGGSGNQPQHF. The CDR3 DNA is TGTGCCAGCAGTGATGGGGGTTCCGGCAATCAGCCCCAGCATTTT.